This T cell receptor (beta chain) came from a study of cytomegalovirus exposure and HLA in healthy donors. Germline-derived CDR1 and CDR2 are MNHEY and SMNVEV (reference sequence). V was shortened by 6 bases and J by 7 bases, with 15 bases between the two germline ends. The CDR3 totals 13 residues. Clones were sequenced by immunoSEQ multiplex PCR, and TCRdb holds only the in-frame ones, with some missing. The table lists under 250,000 clones, around 86% of them singletons. Study-level results: Most TCR sequences proved rare, with some public TCRs found in many donors. The authors enumerated over 150 TCR beta chains as linked to cytomegalovirus.

As regards this clone: Antigen unknown.

Sequencing was carried out using PBMCs. The rearrangement joins TRBV27 to TRBJ1-2, with D perhaps matching TRBD1 (6 bases). This sequence was found in a woman aged 18 to 35 in good health and CMV-seropositive. Written as DNA, the CDR3 is TGTGCCAGCAGGGGGGTCAGGGGCGGTGGCTACACCTTC. It yields the protein CASRGVRGGGYTF.